The next 15 T cell receptor beta chains were all read from a single sample in a study of regulatory T cells in long-lasting Graves disease. The time point denotes: persistent/refractory GD, antithyroid drugs over 5 years with positive TRAb. PBMCs were the source of the RNA used for TCR sequencing. According to the study, TCR beta libraries were built with iRepertoire HTBI primers and CDR3-region Arm-PCR. TCRdb reprocessed the multiplex PCR reads via MiXCR and lists one record per CDR3 protein. The sample has 700,000 or so distinct CDR3 sequences, 25% to 35% seen once; the top ten hold about 40%. The material sequenced was peripheral blood mononuclear cells (PBMCs), taken when the disease was refractory, from a patient treated with antithyroid drugs. These receptors were obtained from a female donor with Graves disease.

The chain combines TRBV19 with TRBJ2-3; no clear D. The CDR3 has 12 amino acids. V lost 7 bases and J lost 5, with 10 bases in between. CDR1 and CDR2 (germline): LNHDA, SQIVND (reference sequence). In nucleotides, the CDR3 is TGTGCCAGTATTGGGCCGGGAGATACGCAGTATTTT. Amino acid sequence: CASIGPGDTQYF.

This clonotype has just a few counts. This chain uses TRBV5-8 with TRBJ1-3; tentatively, D is TRBD1 (5 bases). Trimming shortened V by 1 base and J by 2 bases, and 16 bases separated the two germline ends. The germline V gene encodes CDR1 SGHTS and CDR2 YDEGEE. The CDR3 extends over 17 amino acids. DNA for the CDR3: TGTGCCAGCAGCTTGCCCCTGCAGGGATATGCTGGAAACACCATATATTTT. This gives the protein CASSLPLQGYAGNTIYF.

The CDR3 nucleotides read TGCAGTGCTAGAGATTGGACAGGGGGGAACCAGCCCCAGCATTTT. Translated, it gives CSARDWTGGNQPQHF. V and J are TRBV20-1 and TRBJ1-5, with 10 bases aligning to TRBD1. Losses at the gene ends were 0 bases for V and 7 bases for J; bases not matched to a gene: 6. The CDR3 totals 15 residues. The germline gives CDR1 DFQATT, CDR2 SNEGSKA (reference sequence).

This clonotype has only one observation. The CDR3 DNA follows: TGCGCCAGCAGCCAACCCCGGACAGGGGGCACTGAAGCTTTCTTT. Its translation is CASSQPRTGGTEAFF. The chain recombines TRBV4-1 with TRBJ1-1, with 10 positions matching TRBD1. With V trimmed by 2 bases and J by 4 bases, 4 bases remained unmatched. This CDR3 spans 15 amino acids. Germline lookup yields CDR1 MGHRA and CDR2 YSYEKL.

In this sample, this clonotype turned up many times. The rearrangement links TRBV6-2 or TRBV6-3 to TRBJ1-1; D is uncertain. Germline V gene sequence: CDR1 MNHEY, CDR2 SVGEGT. The germline V and J ends were trimmed by 1 base and 5 bases, with 5 bases remaining between them. CDR3 length equals 12 residues. The CDR3 nucleotides are TGTGCCAGCAGTTACTGGGGAACTGAAGCTTTCTTT. Its protein product is CASSYWGTEAFF.

This clonotype has ten or more counts. The gene calls are TRBV2 and TRBJ2-2; 9 nucleotides agree with TRBD2. V shed 6 bases and J 5 bases; nucleotides not matched to a gene: 16. This CDR3 is built from 18 residues. Germline V gene sequence: CDR1 SNHLY, CDR2 FYNNEI. CDR3 DNA: TGTGCCAGCAGCCTAGGACTAGCGCAAACACGATTGACCGGGGAGCTGTTTTTT. Translating gives CASSLGLAQTRLTGELFF.

The gene calls are TRBV7-2 and TRBJ1-4, with TRBD1 matching over 8 bases. CDR1 is SGHTA and CDR2 is FQGNSA in the germline V gene. The V segment lost 4 bases and the J segment 6 bases; nucleotides outside the gene matches: 7. The CDR3 spans 15 residues. The CDR3 loop is CASSSTGEWHEKLFF. The CDR3 bases are TGTGCCAGCAGCTCGACAGGGGAATGGCATGAAAAACTGTTTTTT.

This chain links TRBV6-1 with TRBJ1-2; D gene unclear. V lost 4 bases and J lost 8, with 11 bases in between. Per germline, CDR1 MNHNS and CDR2 SASEGT. This CDR3 comprises 12 residues. As DNA, the CDR3 is TGTGCCAGCAGTGGTTCAGGTCGGGGCTACACCTTC. Encoded protein: CASSGSGRGYTF.

A few counts support this clonotype. The chain uses TRBV15 and TRBJ1-4, with a weak D call TRBD1 (5 bases). The V gene lost 4 bases and the J gene lost 8 bases, with 17 bases spanning the gap. The CDR3 covers 15 residues. Germline V gene data show CDR1 as LNHNV and CDR2 as YYDKDF (reference sequence). DNA for the CDR3: TGTGCCACCAGCACCGACCTGGGGCAGGAGGAAAAACTGTTTTTT. Translation gives CATSTDLGQEEKLFF. Looking up the rest from reference TRBV15 and TRBJ1-4 gives the full variable domain: DAMVIQNPRYQVTQFGKPVTLSCSQTLNHNVMYWYQQKSSQAPKLLFHYYDKDFNNEADTPDNFQSRRPNTSFCFLDIRSPGLGDTAMYLCATSTDLGQEEKLFFGSGTQLSVL.

The sample holds a few counts of this clonotype. The chain is built from TRBV5-5 and TRBJ1-4; 7 bases line up with TRBD1. Germline CDR1 reads SGHKS; CDR2 reads YYEKEE (reference sequence). Trimming removed 7 bases from V and 5 bases from J; junction bases left unmatched: 14. This CDR3 region has 16 residues. The CDR3 protein is CASSSGGGRWNEKLFF. The CDR3 DNA reads TGTGCCAGCTCCTCAGGAGGGGGCCGATGGAATGAAAAACTGTTTTTT.

The chain uses TRBV5-1 and TRBJ1-1; D uncertain. The V gene lost 0 bases and the J gene lost 10 bases, with 16 bases spanning the gap. Germline V CDR1 and CDR2: SGHRS, YFSETQ. This CDR3 is built from 14 residues. The CDR3 DNA is TGCGCCAGCAGCTTGGGTGGCGATTATGAAGGAGCTTTCTTT. It is translated as CASSLGGDYEGAFF. The full variable domain, rest sourced from reference TRBV5-1 and TRBJ1-1, is KAGVTQTPRYLIKTRGQQVTLSCSPISGHRSVSWYQQTPGQGLQFLFEYFSETQRNKGNFPGRFSGRQFSNSRSEMNVSTLELGDSALYLCASSLGGDYEGAFFGQGTRLTVV.

This chain connects TRBV19 to TRBJ1-5; 8 bases match TRBD1. Per the germline V gene, CDR1 is LNHDA and CDR2 is SQIVND (reference sequence). With V trimmed by 8 bases and J by 1 base, 7 bases remained unmatched. This CDR3 is 15 amino acids long. The CDR3 sequence: CASALAGGSNQPQHF. CDR3 sequence (DNA): TGTGCCAGTGCCCTAGCAGGGGGCAGCAATCAGCCCCAGCATTTT.

Only a few counts were recorded for this clonotype. This chain joins TRBV6-5 and TRBJ1-2; maybe TRBD1 (5 bases). V lost 0 bases and J lost 3, with 26 bases in between. This CDR3 is built from 20 residues. Germline V gene data show CDR1 as MNHEY and CDR2 as SVGAGI. For the CDR3, the DNA is TGTGCCAGCAGTTACTCGTTGCCCCGCAGCCTTGCGGGGGGGGACTATGGCTACACCTTC. Translated, it gives CASSYSLPRSLAGGDYGYTF.

In its sample, this clonotype was seen many times. The gene calls are TRBV20-1 and TRBJ2-5; no definite D call. CDR3 length equals 10 residues. Germline assignment: CDR1 DFQATT and CDR2 SNEGSKA (reference sequence). Trimming pared 2 bases from V and 5 bases from J, leaving 3 bases between. The CDR3 spells CSARLETQYF. As DNA, the CDR3 is TGCAGTGCTAGATTGGAGACCCAGTACTTC.

Concerning this clonotype: Relative to the germline gene, one junction end is altered; a read error may explain this. This sequence joins TRBV7-3 and TRBJ2-1; 14 bases line up with TRBD2. Per germline, CDR1 SGHTA and CDR2 FQGTGA. The CDR3 is 19 amino acids. Written as DNA, the CDR3 is TGTGCCAGCAGCTTAACTCCGACTAGCGGGAGGGCCTCGCCCAATGAGCGGTTCTTC. It codes for CASSLTPTSGRASPNERFF.